This T cell receptor (beta chain) derives from a study of shared clonotypes between healthy human individuals (TCRdb year 2020). For the wider study: The cohort comprised a couple of women and a few men aged 18 to 49 years. To estimate repertoire size and how much clonotypes are shared between individuals, the study performed deep sequencing of blood TCR repertoires from about five healthy adults. To increase sequencing depth and limit assay-specific biases, TCR repertoire library preparation and sequencing were carried out by different laboratories using diverse techniques. Per donor, leukapheresis produced somewhere between about 0.94 and 9 billion PBMCs.

Turning to this clone: This receptor's antigen is unknown. Base quality data are lacking; no much larger clone is found one base away.

The donors were healthy, HIV-negative adults with no recently reported acute infections or vaccinations. All donors were Caucasian adults living in Nashville, Tennessee, USA. For unsorted samples, 90 million or so PBMCs were counted, and genomic DNA was extracted using the QIAamp DNA Blood Mini kit. After blood collection by leukapheresis, PBMCs were isolated using Ficoll-Histopaque density gradient centrifugation and then cryopreserved in the vapor phase of liquid nitrogen. The CDR3 contains 16 residues, cysteine and phenylalanine counted. Only the CDR3 DNA is retained, 48 bases long and in frame from the first base. Relative to germline, V is missing 0 bases and J is missing 5 bases, with 6 bases of the junction outside any gene match. CDR1 and CDR2 were assigned from the germline V gene as SGHTA and FQGNSA. The research as a whole found: Because the study included a small number of donors, the genetic and exposure-history diversity represented was limited. Based on pairwise subsampling, the degree of clonotype sharing among donors was expected to be affected by sequencing depth. Sampling was restricted to blood, and TCR repertoires in tissue are likely to differ from TCR repertoires in blood.

TCR CDR3 regions were amplified from genomic DNA by multiplex PCR using the deep immunoSEQ assay. Extracted genomic DNA from each cell subset was distributed evenly across all wells of several immunoSEQ 96-well plates, and each plate was treated as a replicate. For unsorted PBMC, each replicate PCR was loaded with approximately 320 ng genomic DNA, equivalent to roughly 33,000 T cell genomes. Ten immunoSEQ deep assay plates were used to sequence unsorted PBMC genomic DNA. The purified libraries were quantified using a Qubit 3.0 fluorometer, sized with a Bioanalyzer 2100, and then quantified again using the KAPA Library Quantification kit. Every immunoSEQ 96-well plate was sequenced on a dedicated single-read 150-cycle Illumina NextSeq 550 flow cell. Per the authors' processing: The immunoSEQ output contained only junctional sequences without quality scores, so filtering could not match that applied to full-length reads. To assign V/J genes and CDR3, sequences were annotated using PyIR, a Python wrapper for IgBLAST v1.9, with IMGT germline references. Reads with weak V/J assignments (E-value above 1e-6), missing CDR3, stop codons, out-of-frame junctions, or ambiguous translated residues were removed. V3J clonotypes were defined by identical inferred V gene, J gene, and CDR3 amino acid sequence. Percentage overlap between repertoires was calculated by dividing the number of shared unique clonotypes by the size of the smaller repertoire. Repertoire richness was assessed with RTK rarefaction, the Chao1 estimator, and Recon v2.1 estimates of unobserved clonotypes. TCRdb mirrors the immuneACCESS table, restricted to in-frame sequences. Some clones are absent from its copies; in checked studies, under half trace to an unresolved V gene, and the reason for the others is unknown. The V and J calls and clone size come from that table; D and trimming were worked out from the DNA. Within this sample are 450,000 to 500,000 clones, with roughly 80% of them counted one time only. 12% of the sample is held by the ten biggest clonotypes.

The sequence is built from TRBV7-2 and TRBJ2-2; TRBD1 aligns with 7 central bases. Sequencing was carried out using PBMCs. The sequence was collected from a middle-aged woman in good health. Some clones in this sample may be carry-over from other donors' samples. The nucleotide sequence is TGTGCCAGCAGCTTAGCATCGGGACAGACGACCGGGGAGCTGTTTTTT. Its protein product is CASSLASGQTTGELFF.